This T cell receptor beta chain originates from a study of CD8 T cells in ankylosing spondylitis. Study-wide points: Ankylosing spondylitis blood appeared to be characterized by a TCR beta motif of 8 or 9 highly homologous variants. According to the report, clones linked to the disease were significantly enriched in matched synovial fluid samples taken from ankylosing spondylitis patients.

The CDR3 totals 12 residues. CDR1 is SGHRS and CDR2 is YFSETQ in the germline V gene. Trimming shortened V by 4 bases and J by 2 bases, and 7 bases separated the two germline ends. This clonotype was counted ten times or more. Its antigen is not identified. Preparation of TCR beta libraries was done by quantitative 5'-RACE with molecular barcodes. TCRdb re-analysed the 5' RACE reads in MiXCR, keeping a single row per CDR3 protein. Here the sample spans 150,000 to 200,000 distinct CDR3 sequences, around 16% being singletons. This chain joins TRBV5-1 and TRBJ2-7; D may correspond to TRBD1 or TRBD2 (5 bases each). The sequencing input was blood, either unsorted or a sorted T cell fraction (not recorded which). The TCR originated in a male donor with ankylosing spondylitis or in good health (not recorded which). The CDR3 loop is CASSRGPYEQYF. CDR3 DNA sequence: TGCGCCAGCAGCCGGGGACCCTACGAGCAGTACTTC.